This passage covers 5 T cell receptor beta chains from one sample sequenced in a study of resident and recirculating memory T cells in vitiligo. TCRdb's table, derived via immunoSEQ multiplex PCR, lists solely in-frame clones and lacks some. The sample carries more than 35,000 clones, about nine tenths recorded once. The specimen sequenced was blood. All receptors derive from a male donor with vitiligo.

The V call is TRBV30, the J call TRBJ2-3, with no clear D. Germline CDR1 reads GTSNPN; CDR2 reads SVGIG (reference sequence). CDR3 length: 12 amino acids. With 6 bases removed from V and 5 bases from J, the gap between germline ends came to 12 bases. The DNA for the CDR3 is TGTGCCTGCCATCCAGGTGGAGATACGCAGTATTTT. Encoded protein: CACHPGGDTQYF.

This sequence joins TRBV7-9 and TRBJ1-1; D unresolved. Trimming took off 2 bases at V and 1 base at J, with 5 bases between the two ends. Germline CDR1 SEHNR, CDR2 FQNEAQ (reference sequence). This CDR3 region has 13 residues. CDR3 residues: CASSLQANTEAFF. The CDR3 DNA is TGTGCCAGCAGCTTACAGGCGAACACTGAAGCTTTCTTT.

The chain couples TRBV7-2 to TRBJ1-3; D possibly corresponds to TRBD1 (5 bases). The V end was cut by 4 bases, the J end by 7 bases, with 14 bases between. This CDR3 has 14 amino acids. Germline CDR1 SGHTA, CDR2 FQGNSA. In DNA form, the CDR3 reads TGTGCCAGCAGCTCCCAACAGGCTTCGAACACCATATATTTT. It translates to CASSSQQASNTIYF. Looking up the rest from reference TRBV7-2 and TRBJ1-3 gives the full variable domain: GAGVSQSPSNKVTEKGKDVELRCDPISGHTALYWYRQSLGQGLEFLIYFQGNSAPDKSGLPSDRFSAERTGGSVSTLTIQRTQQEDSAVYLCASSSQQASNTIYFGEGSWLTVV.

The gene calls are TRBV18 and TRBJ1-2, with no clear D. The CDR3 spans 12 residues. Germline assignment: CDR1 KGHSH and CDR2 LQKENI. The V end was cut by 2 bases, the J end by 8 bases, with 9 bases between. The CDR3 sequence: CASSPIFEGYTF. CDR3 bases: TGTGCCAGCTCACCAATCTTTGAGGGCTACACCTTC.

The chain combines TRBV18 with TRBJ2-3, with a possible D match to TRBD1 (6 bases). CDR1 is KGHSH, CDR2 LQKENI, per germline. V was cut by 3 bases and J by 2 bases, with 18 bases left in between. The CDR3 sequence is 17 residues long. CDR3: CASSPAQGRSYTDTQYF. The DNA of the CDR3 is TGTGCCAGCTCACCCGCACAGGGAAGGTCATACACAGATACGCAGTATTTT.